One and the same sample provided the 2 T cell receptor beta chains below, sequenced in a study of T-cell memory formation after mild COVID-19. TCRdb recomputed calls from the 5' RACE reads with MiXCR, one row per CDR3 protein. The table shows about 170,000 distinct CDR3 sequences, with roughly 13% occurring only once. The sequenced sample was PBMCs or a T cell subset sorted from them (not recorded which). The receptors originated from a man aged 18 to 29 who had mild COVID-19 (a few samples of this study predate the infection). Cell type and time point are not known.

This clonotype has just a few counts. The chain joins TRBV9 to TRBJ2-4, with TRBD1 identical over 9 bases. This CDR3 has 15 amino acids. CDR1 is SGDLS, CDR2 YYNGEE, per germline. V lost 4 bases and J lost 8; bases outside the gene matches: 10. CDR3 nucleotide sequence: TGTGCCAGCAGCCCTCGACAGGGGGTAGGAGACATTCAGTACTTC. Translating it yields CASSPRQGVGDIQYF.

The table lists this clonotype with a few counts. CDR3 residues: CASSQETGGWGNTEAFF. CDR3 bases: TGCGCCAGCAGCCAAGAGACAGGGGGCTGGGGGAACACTGAAGCTTTCTTT. The chain has TRBV4-3 and TRBJ1-1; 10 bases fit TRBD1. Per the germline V gene, CDR1 is LGHNA and CDR2 is YSLEER. J gave up 1 base and V 0 bases, and 5 bases lay outside the gene matches. CDR3 length equals 17 residues.